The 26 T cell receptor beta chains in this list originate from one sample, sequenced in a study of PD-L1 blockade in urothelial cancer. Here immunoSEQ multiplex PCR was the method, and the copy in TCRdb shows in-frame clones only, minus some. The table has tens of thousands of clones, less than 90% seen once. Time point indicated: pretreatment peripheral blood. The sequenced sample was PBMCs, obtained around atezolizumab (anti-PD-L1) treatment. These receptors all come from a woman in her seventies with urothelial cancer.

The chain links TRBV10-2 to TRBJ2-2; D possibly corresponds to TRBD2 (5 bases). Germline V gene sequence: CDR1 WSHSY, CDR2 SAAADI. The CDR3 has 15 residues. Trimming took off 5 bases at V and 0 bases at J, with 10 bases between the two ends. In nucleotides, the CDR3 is TGCGCCAGCAGTCTTACTAGGACGAACACCGGGGAGCTGTTTTTT. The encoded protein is CASSLTRTNTGELFF.

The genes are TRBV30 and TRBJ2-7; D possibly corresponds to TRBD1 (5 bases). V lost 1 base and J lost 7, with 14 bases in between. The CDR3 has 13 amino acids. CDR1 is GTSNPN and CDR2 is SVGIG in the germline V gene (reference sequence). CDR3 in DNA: TGTGCCTGGAGTGCCGACAGCCCGCGGGAGCAGTACTTC. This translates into CAWSADSPREQYF.

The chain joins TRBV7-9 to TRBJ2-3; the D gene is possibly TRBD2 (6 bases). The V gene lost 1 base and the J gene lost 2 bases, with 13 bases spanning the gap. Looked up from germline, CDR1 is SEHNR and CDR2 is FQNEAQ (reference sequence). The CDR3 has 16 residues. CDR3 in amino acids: CASSLGPGSDTDTQYF. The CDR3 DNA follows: TGTGCCAGCAGCTTAGGGCCCGGGAGCGACACAGATACGCAGTATTTT.

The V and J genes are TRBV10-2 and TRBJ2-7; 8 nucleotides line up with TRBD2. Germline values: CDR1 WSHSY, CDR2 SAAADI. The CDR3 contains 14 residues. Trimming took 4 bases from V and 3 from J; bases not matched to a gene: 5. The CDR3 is CASSATSGFYEQYF. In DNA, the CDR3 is TGCGCCAGCAGTGCCACTAGCGGATTCTACGAGCAGTACTTC.

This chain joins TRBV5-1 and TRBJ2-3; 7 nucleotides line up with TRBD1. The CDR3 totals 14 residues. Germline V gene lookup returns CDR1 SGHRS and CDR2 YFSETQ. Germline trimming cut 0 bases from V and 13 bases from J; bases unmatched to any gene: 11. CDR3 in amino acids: CASSLGQGSGLKYF. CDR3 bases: TGCGCCAGCAGCTTGGGACAGGGTTCAGGTTTGAAGTATTTT.

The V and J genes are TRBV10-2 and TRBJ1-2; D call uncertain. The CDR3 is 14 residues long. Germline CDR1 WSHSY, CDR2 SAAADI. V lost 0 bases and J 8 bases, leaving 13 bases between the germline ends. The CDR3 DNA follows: TGCGCCAGCAGTGAGTCCCGGGAGGTATGGGGCTACACCTTC. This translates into CASSESREVWGYTF.

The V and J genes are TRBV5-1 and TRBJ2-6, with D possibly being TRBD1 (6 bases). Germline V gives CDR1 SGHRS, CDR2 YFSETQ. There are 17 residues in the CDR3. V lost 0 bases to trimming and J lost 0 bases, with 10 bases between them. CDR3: CASSLGTADSGANVLTF. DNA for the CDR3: TGCGCCAGCAGCTTGGGGACAGCCGACTCTGGGGCCAACGTCCTGACTTTC.

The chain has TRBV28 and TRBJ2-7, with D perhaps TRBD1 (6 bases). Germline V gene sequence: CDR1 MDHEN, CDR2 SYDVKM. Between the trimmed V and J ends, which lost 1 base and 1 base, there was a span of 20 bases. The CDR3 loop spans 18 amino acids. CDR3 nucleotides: TGTGCCAGCAGTTTATCCCCTGGCTTGGGGGCTATGTCCTACGAGCAGTACTTC. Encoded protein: CASSLSPGLGAMSYEQYF.

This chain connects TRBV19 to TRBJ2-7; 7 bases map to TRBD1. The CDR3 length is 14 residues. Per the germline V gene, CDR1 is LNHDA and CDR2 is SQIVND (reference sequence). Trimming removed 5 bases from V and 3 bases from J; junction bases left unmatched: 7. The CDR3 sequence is CASSPTGRSYEQYF. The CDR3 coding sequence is TGTGCCAGTAGTCCGACAGGGAGAAGCTACGAGCAGTACTTC.

CDR3 amino acids: CASSSRTSSIQGETQYF. CDR3 DNA sequence: TGTGCCAGCAGCTCCCGGACTAGTTCCATACAAGGAGAGACCCAGTACTTC. This sequence joins TRBV7-9 and TRBJ2-5; 7 bases line up with TRBD2. V was pared by 4 bases and J by 4 bases, with 15 bases of the junction left unmatched. Looked up from germline, CDR1 is SEHNR and CDR2 is FQNEAQ (reference sequence). This CDR3 spans 17 amino acids.

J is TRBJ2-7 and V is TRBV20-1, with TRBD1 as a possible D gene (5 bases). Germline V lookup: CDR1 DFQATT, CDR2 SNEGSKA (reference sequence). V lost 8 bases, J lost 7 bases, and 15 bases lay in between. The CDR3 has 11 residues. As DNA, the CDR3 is TGCAGTACCCAATGGGCAGGGGAGCAGTACTTC. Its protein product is CSTQWAGEQYF.

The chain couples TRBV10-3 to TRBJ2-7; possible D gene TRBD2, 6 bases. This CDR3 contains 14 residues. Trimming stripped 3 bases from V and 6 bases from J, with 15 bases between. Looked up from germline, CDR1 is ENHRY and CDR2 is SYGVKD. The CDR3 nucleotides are TGTGCCATCAGTGATTGGGCGGGGCTGGGCGAGCAGTACTTC. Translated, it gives CAISDWAGLGEQYF.

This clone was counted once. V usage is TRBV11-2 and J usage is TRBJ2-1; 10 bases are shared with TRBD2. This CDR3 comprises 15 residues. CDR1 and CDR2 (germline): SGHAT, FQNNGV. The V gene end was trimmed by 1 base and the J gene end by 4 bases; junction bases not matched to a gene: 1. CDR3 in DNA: TGTGCCAGCAGCTTAGGGACTAGCGGTTACAATGAGCAGTTCTTC. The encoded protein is CASSLGTSGYNEQFF. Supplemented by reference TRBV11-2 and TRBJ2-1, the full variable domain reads EAGVAQSPRYKIIEKRQSVAFWCNPISGHATLYWYQQILGQGPKLLIQFQNNGVVDDSQLPKDRFSAERLKGVDSTLKIQPAKLEDSAVYLCASSLGTSGYNEQFFGPGTRLTVL.

The CDR3 is CASSESRRGLGGAFF. CDR3 nucleotide sequence: TGCGCCAGCAGTGAGTCGCGCAGGGGGCTTGGGGGAGCTTTCTTT. The V gene is TRBV10-2, the J gene TRBJ1-1; 8 bases line up with TRBD1. The V and J ends lost 0 bases and 10 bases, in that order; junction bases with no gene match: 10. This CDR3 region has 15 residues. Germline V gives CDR1 WSHSY, CDR2 SAAADI.

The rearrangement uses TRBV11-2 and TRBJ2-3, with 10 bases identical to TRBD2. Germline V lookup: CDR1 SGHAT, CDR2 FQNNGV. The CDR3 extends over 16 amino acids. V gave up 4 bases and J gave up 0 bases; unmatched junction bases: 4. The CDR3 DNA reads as TGTGCCAGCAGCTCCACTAGCGGGGTGAGCACAGATACGCAGTATTTT. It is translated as CASSSTSGVSTDTQYF.

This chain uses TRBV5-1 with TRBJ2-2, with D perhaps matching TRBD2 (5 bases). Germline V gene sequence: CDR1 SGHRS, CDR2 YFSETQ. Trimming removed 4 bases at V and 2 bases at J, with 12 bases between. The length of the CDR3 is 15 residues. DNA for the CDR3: TGCGCCAGCAGCGTTAGAGGGCGCAACACCGGGGAGCTGTTTTTT. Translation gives CASSVRGRNTGELFF.

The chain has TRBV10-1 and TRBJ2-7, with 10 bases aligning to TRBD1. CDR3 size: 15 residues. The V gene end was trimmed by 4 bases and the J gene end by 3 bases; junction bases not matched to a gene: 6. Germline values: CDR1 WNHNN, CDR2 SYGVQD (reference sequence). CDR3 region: CASSVGGTGDYEQYF. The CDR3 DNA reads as TGCGCCAGCAGTGTGGGGGGGACAGGGGACTACGAGCAGTACTTC.

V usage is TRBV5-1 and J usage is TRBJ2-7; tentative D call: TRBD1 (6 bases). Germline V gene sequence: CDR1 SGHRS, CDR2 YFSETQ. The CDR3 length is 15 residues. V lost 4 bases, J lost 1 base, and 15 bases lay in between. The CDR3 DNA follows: TGCGCCAGCAGCCCAGGGGTGGCCGCTTCCTACGAGCAGTACTTC. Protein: CASSPGVAASYEQYF.

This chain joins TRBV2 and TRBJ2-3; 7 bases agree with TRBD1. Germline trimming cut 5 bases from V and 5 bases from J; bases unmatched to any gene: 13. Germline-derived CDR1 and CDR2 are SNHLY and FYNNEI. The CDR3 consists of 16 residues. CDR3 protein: CASSPRPTGAGDTQYF. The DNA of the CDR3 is TGTGCCAGCAGTCCACGCCCCACAGGGGCGGGAGATACGCAGTATTTT. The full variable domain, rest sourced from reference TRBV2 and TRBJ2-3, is EPEVTQTPSHQVTQMGQEVILRCVPISNHLYFYWYRQILGQKVEFLVSFYNNEISEKSEIFDDQFSVERPDGSNFTLKIRSTKLEDSAMYFCASSPRPTGAGDTQYFGPGTRLTVL.

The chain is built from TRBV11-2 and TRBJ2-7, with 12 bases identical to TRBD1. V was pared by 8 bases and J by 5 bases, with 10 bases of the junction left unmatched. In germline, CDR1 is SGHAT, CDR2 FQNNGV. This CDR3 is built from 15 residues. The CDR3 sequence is CASGWGTGGTNEQYF. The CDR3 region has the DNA TGTGCCAGCGGCTGGGGGACAGGGGGCACGAACGAGCAGTACTTC.

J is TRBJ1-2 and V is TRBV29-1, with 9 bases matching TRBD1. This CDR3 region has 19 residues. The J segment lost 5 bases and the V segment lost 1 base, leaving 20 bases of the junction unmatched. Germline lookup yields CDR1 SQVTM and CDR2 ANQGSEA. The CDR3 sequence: CSVEVGVRGTGTEGYGYTF. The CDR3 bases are TGCAGCGTTGAAGTCGGAGTACGGGGGACAGGGACGGAGGGTTATGGCTACACCTTC.

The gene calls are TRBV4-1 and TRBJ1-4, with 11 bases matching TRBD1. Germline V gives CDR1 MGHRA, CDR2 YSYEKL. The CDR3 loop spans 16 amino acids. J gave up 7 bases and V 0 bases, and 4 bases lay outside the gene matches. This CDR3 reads CASSQDRTGGLEKLFF. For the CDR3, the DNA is TGCGCCAGCAGCCAAGATCGGACAGGGGGCCTTGAAAAACTGTTTTTT.

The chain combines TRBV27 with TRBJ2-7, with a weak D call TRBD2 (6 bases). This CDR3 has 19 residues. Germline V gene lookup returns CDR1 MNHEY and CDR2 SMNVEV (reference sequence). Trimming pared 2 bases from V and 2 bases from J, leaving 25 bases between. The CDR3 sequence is CASSLAVFVGGSLPYEQYF. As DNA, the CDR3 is TGTGCCAGCAGTTTAGCTGTTTTCGTGGGGGGTAGTTTACCCTACGAGCAGTACTTC.

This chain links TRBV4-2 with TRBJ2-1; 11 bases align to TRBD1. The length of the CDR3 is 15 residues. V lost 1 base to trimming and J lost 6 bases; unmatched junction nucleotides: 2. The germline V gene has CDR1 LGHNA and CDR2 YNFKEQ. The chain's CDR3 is CASSQADRGLNEQFF. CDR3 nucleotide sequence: TGTGCCAGCAGCCAAGCGGACAGGGGGCTCAATGAGCAGTTCTTC.

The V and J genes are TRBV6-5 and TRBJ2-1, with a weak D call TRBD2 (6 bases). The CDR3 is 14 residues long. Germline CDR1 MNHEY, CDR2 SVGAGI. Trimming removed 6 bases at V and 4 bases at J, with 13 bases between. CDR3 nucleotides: TGTGCCAGCAGGCGGGACGGCTCGTACAATGAGCAGTTCTTC. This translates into CASRRDGSYNEQFF.

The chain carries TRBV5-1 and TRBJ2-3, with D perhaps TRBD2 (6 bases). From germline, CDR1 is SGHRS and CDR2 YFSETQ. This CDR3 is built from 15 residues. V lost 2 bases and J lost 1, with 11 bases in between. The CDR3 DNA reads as TGCGCCAGCAGCTTCCGAGGGACTCGCACAGATACGCAGTATTTT. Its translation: CASSFRGTRTDTQYF. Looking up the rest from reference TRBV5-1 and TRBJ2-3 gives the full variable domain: KAGVTQTPRYLIKTRGQQVTLSCSPISGHRSVSWYQQTPGQGLQFLFEYFSETQRNKGNFPGRFSGRQFSNSRSEMNVSTLELGDSALYLCASSFRGTRTDTQYFGPGTRLTVL.